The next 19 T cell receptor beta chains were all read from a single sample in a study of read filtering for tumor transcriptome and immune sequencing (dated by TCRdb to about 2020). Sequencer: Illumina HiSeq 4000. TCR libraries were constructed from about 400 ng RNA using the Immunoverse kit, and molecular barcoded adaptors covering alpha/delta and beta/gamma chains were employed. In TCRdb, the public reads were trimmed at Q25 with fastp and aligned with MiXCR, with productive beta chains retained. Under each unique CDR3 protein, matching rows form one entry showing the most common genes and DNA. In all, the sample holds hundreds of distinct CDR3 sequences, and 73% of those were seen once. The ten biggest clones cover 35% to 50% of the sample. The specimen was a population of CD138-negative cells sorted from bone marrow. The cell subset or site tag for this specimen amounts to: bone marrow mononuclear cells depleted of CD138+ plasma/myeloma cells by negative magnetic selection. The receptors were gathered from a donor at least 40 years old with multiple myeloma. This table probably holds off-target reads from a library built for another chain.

The CDR3: CASSLLAGQLNEQFF. The CDR3 coding sequence is TGTGCCAGCAGCTTATTAGCGGGACAGCTCAATGAGCAGTTCTTC. The J gene is TRBJ2-1, the V gene TRBV7-3; D is possibly TRBD2 (8 bases). This CDR3 is 15 amino acids long. Deletions cut 2 bases from V and 6 bases from J, with 14 bases between. Germline V gene data show CDR1 as SGHTA and CDR2 as FQGTGA.

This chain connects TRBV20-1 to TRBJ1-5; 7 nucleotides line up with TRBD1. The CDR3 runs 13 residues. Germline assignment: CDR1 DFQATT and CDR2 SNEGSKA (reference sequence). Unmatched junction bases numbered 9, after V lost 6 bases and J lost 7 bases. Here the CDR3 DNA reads TGCAGTGCCGGGACAGTCGGGGTGCAGCCCCAGCATTTT. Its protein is CSAGTVGVQPQHF.

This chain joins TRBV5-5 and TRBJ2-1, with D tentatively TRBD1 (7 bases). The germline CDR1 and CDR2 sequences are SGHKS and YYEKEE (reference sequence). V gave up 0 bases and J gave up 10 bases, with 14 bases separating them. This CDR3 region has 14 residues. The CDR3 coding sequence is TGTGCCAGCAGCTTGGGCAGGGGGGCAACGGAGCAGTTCTTC. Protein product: CASSLGRGATEQFF. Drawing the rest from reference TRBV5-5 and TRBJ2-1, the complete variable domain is DAGVTQSPTHLIKTRGQQVTLRCSPISGHKSVSWYQQVLGQGPQFIFQYYEKEERGRGNFPDRFSARQFPNYSSELNVNALLLGDSALYLCASSLGRGATEQFFGPGTRLTVL.

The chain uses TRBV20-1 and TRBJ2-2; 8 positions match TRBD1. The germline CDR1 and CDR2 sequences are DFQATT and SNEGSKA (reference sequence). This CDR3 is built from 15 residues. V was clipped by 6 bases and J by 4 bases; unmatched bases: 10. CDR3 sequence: CSARQGAAPTGELFF. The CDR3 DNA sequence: TGCAGTGCACGTCAGGGGGCCGCCCCCACCGGGGAGCTGTTTTTT.

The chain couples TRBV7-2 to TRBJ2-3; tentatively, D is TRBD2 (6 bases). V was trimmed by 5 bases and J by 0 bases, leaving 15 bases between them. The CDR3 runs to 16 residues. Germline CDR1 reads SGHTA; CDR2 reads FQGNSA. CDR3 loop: CASSRASGPSTDTQYF. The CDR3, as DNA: TGTGCCAGCAGCCGAGCAAGCGGGCCAAGCACAGATACGCAGTATTTT.

The CDR3 here is CATSRERGGTDTQYF. The CDR3 coding sequence is TGTGCCACCAGCAGAGAGCGGGGGGGCACAGATACGCAGTATTTT. V usage is TRBV15 and J usage is TRBJ2-3, with 8 bases matching TRBD2. The CDR3 is 15 amino acids. Germline V gene lookup returns CDR1 LNHNV and CDR2 YYDKDF (reference sequence). J gave up 1 base and V 0 bases, and 0 bases lay outside the gene matches.

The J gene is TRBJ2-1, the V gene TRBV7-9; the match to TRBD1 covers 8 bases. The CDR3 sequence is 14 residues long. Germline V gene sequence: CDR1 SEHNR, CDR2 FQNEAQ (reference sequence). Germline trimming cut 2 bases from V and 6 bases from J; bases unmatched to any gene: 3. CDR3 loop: CASSLNDRGNEQFF. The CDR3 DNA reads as TGTGCCAGCAGCTTAAATGACAGGGGCAATGAGCAGTTCTTC. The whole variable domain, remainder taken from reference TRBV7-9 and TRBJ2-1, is DTGVSQNPRHKITKRGQNVTFRCDPISEHNRLYWYRQTLGQGPEFLTYFQNEAQLEKSRLLSDRFSAERPKGSFSTLEIQRTEQGDSAMYLCASSLNDRGNEQFFGPGTRLTVL.

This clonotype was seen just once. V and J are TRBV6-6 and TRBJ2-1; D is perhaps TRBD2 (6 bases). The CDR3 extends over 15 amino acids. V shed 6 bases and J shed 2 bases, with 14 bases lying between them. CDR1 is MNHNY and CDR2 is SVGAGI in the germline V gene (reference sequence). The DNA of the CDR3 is TGTGCCAGCAGCCCGGCGCTAGCGACCTACAATGAGCAGTTCTTC. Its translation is CASSPALATYNEQFF.

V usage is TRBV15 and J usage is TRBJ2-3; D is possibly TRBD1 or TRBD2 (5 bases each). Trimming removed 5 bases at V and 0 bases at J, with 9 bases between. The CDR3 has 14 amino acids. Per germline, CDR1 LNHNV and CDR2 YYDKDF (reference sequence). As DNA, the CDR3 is TGTGCCACCAGCGGGGGAAAAAGCACAGATACGCAGTATTTT. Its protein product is CATSGGKSTDTQYF.

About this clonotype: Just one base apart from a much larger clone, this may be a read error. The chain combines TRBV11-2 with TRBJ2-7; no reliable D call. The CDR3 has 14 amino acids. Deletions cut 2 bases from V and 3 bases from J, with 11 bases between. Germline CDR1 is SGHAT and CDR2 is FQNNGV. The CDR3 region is CASSLTDGVYEQYF. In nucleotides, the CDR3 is TGTGCCAGCAGCTTAACGGACGGCGTCTACGAGCAGTACTTC.

CDR3 protein: CASNPGGSNQPQHF. CDR3 nucleotides: TGTGCCAGTAACCCAGGGGGCAGCAATCAGCCCCAGCATTTT. The chain links TRBV19 to TRBJ1-5, with TRBD1 matching 8 bases. Per germline, CDR1 LNHDA and CDR2 SQIVND (reference sequence). The CDR3 spans 14 residues. The trim removed 7 bases at V and 1 base at J, leaving 3 bases unmatched.

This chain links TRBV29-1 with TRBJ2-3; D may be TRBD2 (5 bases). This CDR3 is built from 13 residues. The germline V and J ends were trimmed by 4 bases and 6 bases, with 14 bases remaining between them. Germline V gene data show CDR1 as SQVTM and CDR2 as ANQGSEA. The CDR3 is CSVARSGSDTQYF. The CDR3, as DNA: TGCAGCGTTGCCCGTTCGGGGTCGGATACGCAGTATTTT.

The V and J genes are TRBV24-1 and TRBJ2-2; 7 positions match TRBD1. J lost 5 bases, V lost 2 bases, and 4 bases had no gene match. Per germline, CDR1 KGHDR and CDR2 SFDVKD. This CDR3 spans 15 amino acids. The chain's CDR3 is CATSDSGTATGELFF. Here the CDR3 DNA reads TGTGCCACCAGTGATTCCGGGACAGCGACCGGGGAGCTGTTTTTT.

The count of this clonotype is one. The CDR3 sequence: CASSISTGTEQPQHF. The CDR3 bases are TGTGCCAGCAGCATATCGACAGGGACGGAGCAGCCCCAGCATTTT. The V gene is TRBV28, the J gene TRBJ1-5; the match to TRBD1 covers 7 bases. The trim removed 6 bases at V and 7 bases at J, leaving 12 bases unmatched. The CDR3 loop spans 15 amino acids. CDR1 is MDHEN, CDR2 SYDVKM, per germline.

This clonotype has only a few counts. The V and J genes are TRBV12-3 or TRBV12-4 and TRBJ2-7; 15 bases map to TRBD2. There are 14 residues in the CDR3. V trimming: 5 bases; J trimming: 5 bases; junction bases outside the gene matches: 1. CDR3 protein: CASSRTSGGDEQYF. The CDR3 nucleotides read TGTGCCAGCAGTCGGACTAGCGGGGGGGACGAGCAGTACTTC.

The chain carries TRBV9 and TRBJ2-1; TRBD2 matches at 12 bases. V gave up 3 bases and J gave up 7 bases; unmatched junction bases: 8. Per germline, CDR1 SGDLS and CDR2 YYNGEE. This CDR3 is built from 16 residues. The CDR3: CASSDRTSGVGNEQFF. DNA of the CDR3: TGTGCCAGCAGCGACAGGACTAGCGGGGTTGGAAATGAGCAGTTCTTC.

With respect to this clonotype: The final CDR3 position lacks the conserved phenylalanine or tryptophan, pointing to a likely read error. This CDR3 is CASSLGMTNTYEQYS. The CDR3 nucleotides are TGTGCCAGCAGCCTCGGGATGACGAATACCTACGAGCAGTACTCC. The genes are TRBV11-1 and TRBJ2-7, with a possible D match to TRBD2 (5 bases). Trimming stripped 5 bases from V and 2 bases from J, with 16 bases between. Germline CDR1 SGHAT, CDR2 FQDESV (reference sequence). This CDR3 region has 15 residues.

CDR3: CASSLRDGGQPQHF. In nucleotides, the CDR3 is TGTGCCAGCAGTTTAAGAGACGGAGGACAGCCCCAGCATTTT. The chain employs TRBV12-3 or TRBV12-4 and TRBJ1-5; no definite D call. This CDR3 has 14 residues. V dropped 2 bases and J dropped 7 bases, with 12 bases sitting between them.

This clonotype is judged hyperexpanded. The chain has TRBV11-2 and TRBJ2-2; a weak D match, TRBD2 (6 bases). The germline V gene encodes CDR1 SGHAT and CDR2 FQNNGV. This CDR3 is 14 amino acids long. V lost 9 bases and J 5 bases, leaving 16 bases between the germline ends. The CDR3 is CASMTGASTGELFF. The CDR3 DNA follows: TGTGCCAGTATGACGGGAGCATCGACCGGGGAGCTGTTTTTT. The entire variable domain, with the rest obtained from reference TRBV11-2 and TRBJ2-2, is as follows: EAGVAQSPRYKIIEKRQSVAFWCNPISGHATLYWYQQILGQGPKLLIQFQNNGVVDDSQLPKDRFSAERLKGVDSTLKIQPAKLEDSAVYLCASMTGASTGELFFGEGSRLTVL.